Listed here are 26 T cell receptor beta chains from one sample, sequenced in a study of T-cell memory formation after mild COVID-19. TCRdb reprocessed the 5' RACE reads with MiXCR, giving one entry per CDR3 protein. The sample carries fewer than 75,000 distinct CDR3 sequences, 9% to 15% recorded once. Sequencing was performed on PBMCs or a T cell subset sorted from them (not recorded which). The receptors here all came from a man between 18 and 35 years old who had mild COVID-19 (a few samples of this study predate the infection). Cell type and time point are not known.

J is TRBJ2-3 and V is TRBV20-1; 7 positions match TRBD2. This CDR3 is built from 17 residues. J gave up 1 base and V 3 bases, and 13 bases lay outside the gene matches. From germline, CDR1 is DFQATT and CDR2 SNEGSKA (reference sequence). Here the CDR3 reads CSASFPLGGVGTDTQYF. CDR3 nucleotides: TGCAGTGCTAGTTTCCCTCTGGGGGGGGTCGGCACAGATACGCAGTATTTT.

The CDR3 DNA follows: TGCAGCGATACTAGCGGGGGGGCCGGATCCTACAATGAGCAGTTCTTC. It encodes CSDTSGGAGSYNEQFF. This rearrangement joins TRBV29-1 to TRBJ2-1, with 13 nucleotides matching TRBD2. Trimming took 7 bases from V and 1 from J; bases not matched to a gene: 7. The CDR3 covers 16 residues. CDR1 is SQVTM and CDR2 is ANQGSEA in the germline V gene.

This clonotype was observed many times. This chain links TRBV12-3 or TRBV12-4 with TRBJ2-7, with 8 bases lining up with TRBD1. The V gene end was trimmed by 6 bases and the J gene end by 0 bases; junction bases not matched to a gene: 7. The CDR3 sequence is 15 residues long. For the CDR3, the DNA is TGTGCCAGCAGCGGAACAGGGGGTTACTCCTACGAGCAGTACTTC. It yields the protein CASSGTGGYSYEQYF.

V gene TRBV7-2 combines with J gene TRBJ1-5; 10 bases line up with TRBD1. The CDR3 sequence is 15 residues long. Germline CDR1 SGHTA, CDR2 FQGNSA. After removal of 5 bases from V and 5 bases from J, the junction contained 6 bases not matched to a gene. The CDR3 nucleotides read TGTGCCAGCAGCCGAGCCGGGACAGGGGATCAGCCCCAGCATTTT. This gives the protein CASSRAGTGDQPQHF.

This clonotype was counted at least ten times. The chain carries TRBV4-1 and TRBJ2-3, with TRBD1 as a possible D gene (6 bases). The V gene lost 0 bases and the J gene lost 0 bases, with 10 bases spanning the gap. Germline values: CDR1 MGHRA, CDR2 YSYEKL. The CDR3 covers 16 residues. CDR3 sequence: CASSQEGHPSTDTQYF. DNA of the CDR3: TGCGCCAGCAGCCAAGAGGGACATCCTAGCACAGATACGCAGTATTTT.

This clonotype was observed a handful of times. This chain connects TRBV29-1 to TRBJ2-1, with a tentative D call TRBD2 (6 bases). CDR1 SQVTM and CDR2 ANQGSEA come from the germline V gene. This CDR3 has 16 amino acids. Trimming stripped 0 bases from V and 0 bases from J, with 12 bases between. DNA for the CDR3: TGCAGCGTTGAAGATTACGGGGGTAGCTCCTACAATGAGCAGTTCTTC. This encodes CSVEDYGGSSYNEQFF.

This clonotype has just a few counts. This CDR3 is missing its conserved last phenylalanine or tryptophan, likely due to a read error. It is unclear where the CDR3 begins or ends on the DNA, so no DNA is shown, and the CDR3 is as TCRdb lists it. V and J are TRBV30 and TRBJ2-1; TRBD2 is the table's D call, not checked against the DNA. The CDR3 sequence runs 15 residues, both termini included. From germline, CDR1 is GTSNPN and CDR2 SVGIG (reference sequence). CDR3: CAWSVQRGGLAPVSI.

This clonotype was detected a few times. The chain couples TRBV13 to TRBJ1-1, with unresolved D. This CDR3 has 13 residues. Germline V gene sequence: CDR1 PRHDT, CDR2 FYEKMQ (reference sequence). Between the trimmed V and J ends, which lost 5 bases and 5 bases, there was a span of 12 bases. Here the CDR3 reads CASSPAPWTEAFF. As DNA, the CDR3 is TGTGCCAGCAGCCCAGCCCCATGGACTGAAGCTTTCTTT.

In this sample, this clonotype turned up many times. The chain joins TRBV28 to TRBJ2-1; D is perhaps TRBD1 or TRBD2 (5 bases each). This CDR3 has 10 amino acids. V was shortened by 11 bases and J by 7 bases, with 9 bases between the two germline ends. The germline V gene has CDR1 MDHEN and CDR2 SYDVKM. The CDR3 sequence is CAWGKNEQFF. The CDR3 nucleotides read TGTGCCTGGGGGAAGAATGAGCAGTTCTTC.

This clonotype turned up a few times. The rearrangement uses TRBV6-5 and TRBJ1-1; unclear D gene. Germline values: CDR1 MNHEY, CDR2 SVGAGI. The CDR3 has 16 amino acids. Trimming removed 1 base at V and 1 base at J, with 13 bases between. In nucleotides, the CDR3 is TGTGCCAGCAGTTACTTCTCGGTAGGTGCGAACACTGAAGCTTTCTTT. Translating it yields CASSYFSVGANTEAFF.

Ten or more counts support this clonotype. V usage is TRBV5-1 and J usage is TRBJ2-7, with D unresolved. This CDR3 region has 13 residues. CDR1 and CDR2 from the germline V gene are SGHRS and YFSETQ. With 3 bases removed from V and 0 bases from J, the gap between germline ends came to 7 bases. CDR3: CASSSRLSYEQYF. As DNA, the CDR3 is TGCGCCAGCAGCTCGCGACTCTCCTACGAGCAGTACTTC.

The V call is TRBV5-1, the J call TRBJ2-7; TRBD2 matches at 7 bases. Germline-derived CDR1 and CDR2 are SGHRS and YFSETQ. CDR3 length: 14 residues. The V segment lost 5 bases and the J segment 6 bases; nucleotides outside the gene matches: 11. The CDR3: CASRPRGDPGEQYF. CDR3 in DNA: TGCGCCAGCAGGCCTCGGGGGGATCCAGGCGAGCAGTACTTC.

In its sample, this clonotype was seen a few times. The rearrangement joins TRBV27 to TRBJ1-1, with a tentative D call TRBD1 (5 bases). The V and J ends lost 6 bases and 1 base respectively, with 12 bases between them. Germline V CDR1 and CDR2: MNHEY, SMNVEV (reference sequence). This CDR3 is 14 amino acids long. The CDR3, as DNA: TGTGCCAGCAGGGGAGTGACAGAGAACACTGAAGCTTTCTTT. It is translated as CASRGVTENTEAFF.

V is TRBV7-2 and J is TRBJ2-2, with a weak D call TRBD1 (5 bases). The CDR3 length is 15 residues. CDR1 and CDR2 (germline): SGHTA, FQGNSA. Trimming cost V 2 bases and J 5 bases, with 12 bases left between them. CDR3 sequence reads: CASSLSGHPTGELFF. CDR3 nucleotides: TGTGCCAGCAGCTTATCTGGACACCCGACCGGGGAGCTGTTTTTT.

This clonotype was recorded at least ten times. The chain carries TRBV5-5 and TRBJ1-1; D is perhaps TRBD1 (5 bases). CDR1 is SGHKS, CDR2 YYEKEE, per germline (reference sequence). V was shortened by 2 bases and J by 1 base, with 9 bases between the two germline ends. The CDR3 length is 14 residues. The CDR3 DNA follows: TGTGCCAGCAGCTTCAGGGCCAAGAACACTGAAGCTTTCTTT. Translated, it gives CASSFRAKNTEAFF.

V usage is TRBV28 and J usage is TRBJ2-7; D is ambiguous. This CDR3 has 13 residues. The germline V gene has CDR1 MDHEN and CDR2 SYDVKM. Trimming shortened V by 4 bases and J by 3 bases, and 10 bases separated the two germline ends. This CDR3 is CASSSPQGYEQYF. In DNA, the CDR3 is TGTGCCAGCAGTTCCCCACAAGGCTACGAGCAGTACTTC.

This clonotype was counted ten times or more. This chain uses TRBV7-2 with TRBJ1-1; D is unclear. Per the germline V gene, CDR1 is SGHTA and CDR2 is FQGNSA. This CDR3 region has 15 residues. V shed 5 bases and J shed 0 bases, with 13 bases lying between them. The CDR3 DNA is TGTGCCAGCAGCGGCAGGTTTGGCATGAACACTGAAGCTTTCTTT. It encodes CASSGRFGMNTEAFF.

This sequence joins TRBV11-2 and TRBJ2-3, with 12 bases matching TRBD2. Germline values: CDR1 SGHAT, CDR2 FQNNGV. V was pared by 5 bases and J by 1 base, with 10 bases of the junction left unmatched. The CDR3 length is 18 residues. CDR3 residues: CASSAASGGGLGTDTQYF. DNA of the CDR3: TGTGCCAGCAGCGCCGCTAGCGGGGGGGGCTTGGGCACAGATACGCAGTATTTT. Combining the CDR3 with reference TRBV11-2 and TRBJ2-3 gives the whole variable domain EAGVAQSPRYKIIEKRQSVAFWCNPISGHATLYWYQQILGQGPKLLIQFQNNGVVDDSQLPKDRFSAERLKGVDSTLKIQPAKLEDSAVYLCASSAASGGGLGTDTQYFGPGTRLTVL.

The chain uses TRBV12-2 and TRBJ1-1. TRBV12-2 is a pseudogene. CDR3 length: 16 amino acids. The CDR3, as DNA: TGTGCAAGTCGCTTAGCTCCAGGCAGGGCAAACACTGAAGCTTTCTTT. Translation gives CASRLAPGRANTEAFF.

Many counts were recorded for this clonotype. The CDR3 DNA reads TGTGCCAGCAGCCCGTGGCCGAGGAATGAGCAGTTCTTC. Its protein product is CASSPWPRNEQFF. The chain joins TRBV5-4 to TRBJ2-1, with D unclear. V lost 4 bases and J lost 7, with 12 bases in between. This CDR3 has 13 residues. CDR1 SGHNT and CDR2 YYREEE come from the germline V gene (reference sequence).

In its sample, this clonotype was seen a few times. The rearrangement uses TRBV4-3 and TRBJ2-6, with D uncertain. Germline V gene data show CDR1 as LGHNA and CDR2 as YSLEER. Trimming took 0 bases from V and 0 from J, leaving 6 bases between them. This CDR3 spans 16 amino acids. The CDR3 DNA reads TGCGCCAGCAGCCAAGAGGAAGGCTCTGGGGCCAACGTCCTGACTTTC. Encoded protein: CASSQEEGSGANVLTF.

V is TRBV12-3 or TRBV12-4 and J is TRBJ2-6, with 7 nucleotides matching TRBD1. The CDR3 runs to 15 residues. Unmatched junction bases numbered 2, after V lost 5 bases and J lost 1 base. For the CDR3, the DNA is TGTGCCAGCAGTCGACAGGGTTCTGGGGCCAACGTCCTGACTTTC. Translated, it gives CASSRQGSGANVLTF.

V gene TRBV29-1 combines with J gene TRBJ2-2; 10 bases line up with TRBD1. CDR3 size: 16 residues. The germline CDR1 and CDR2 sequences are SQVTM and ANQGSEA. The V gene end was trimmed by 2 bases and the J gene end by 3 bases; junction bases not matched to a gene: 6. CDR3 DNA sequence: TGCAGCGTTGAATGGGGACAGGGGACGGACACCGGGGAGCTGTTTTTT. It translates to CSVEWGQGTDTGELFF.

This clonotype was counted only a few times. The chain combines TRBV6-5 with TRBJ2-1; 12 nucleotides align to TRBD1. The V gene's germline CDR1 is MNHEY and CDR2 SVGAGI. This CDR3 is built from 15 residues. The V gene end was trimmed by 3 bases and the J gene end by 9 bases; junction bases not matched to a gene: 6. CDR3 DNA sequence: TGTGCCAGCAGTTATAGGGACAGGGGGCGGGCTGAGCAGTTCTTC. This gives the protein CASSYRDRGRAEQFF.

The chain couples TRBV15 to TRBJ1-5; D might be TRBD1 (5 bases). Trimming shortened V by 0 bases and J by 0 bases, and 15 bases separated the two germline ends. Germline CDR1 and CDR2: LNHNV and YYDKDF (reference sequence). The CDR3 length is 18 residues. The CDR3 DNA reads TGTGCCACCAGCAGAGATCTCGGGGGAACAGTTAGCAATCAGCCCCAGCATTTT. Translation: CATSRDLGGTVSNQPQHF. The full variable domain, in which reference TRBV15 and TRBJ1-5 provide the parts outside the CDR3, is DAMVIQNPRYQVTQFGKPVTLSCSQTLNHNVMYWYQQKSSQAPKLLFHYYDKDFNNEADTPDNFQSRRPNTSFCFLDIRSPGLGDTAMYLCATSRDLGGTVSNQPQHFGDGTRLSIL.

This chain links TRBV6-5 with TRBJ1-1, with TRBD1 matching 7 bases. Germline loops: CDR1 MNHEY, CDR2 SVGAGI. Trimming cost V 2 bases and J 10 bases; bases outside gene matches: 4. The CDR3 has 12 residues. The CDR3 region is CASSYRGLRAFF. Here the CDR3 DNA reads TGTGCCAGCAGTTACAGGGGGCTTAGAGCTTTCTTT.